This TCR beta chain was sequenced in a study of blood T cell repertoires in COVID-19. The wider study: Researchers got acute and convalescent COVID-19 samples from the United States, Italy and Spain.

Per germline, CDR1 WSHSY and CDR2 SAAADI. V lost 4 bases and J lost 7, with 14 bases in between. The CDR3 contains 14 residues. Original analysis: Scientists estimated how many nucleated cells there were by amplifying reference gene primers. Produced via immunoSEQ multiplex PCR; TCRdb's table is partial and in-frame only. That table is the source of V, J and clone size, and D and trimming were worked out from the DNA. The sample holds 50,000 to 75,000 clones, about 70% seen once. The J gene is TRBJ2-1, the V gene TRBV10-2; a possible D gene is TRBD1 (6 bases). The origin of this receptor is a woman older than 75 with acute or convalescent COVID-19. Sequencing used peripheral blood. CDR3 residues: CASSVSDSLNEQFF. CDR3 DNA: TGCGCCAGCAGTGTATCGGACAGCCTGAATGAGCAGTTCTTC.